The sample holds a few counts of the clone carrying this T cell receptor beta chain. These data are taken from a study of human T cells and chemical hapten exposure. On the study more broadly: TCR yields per sample varied, mainly owing to small pooled library volume differences.

Time point described: patch test 3, about 24 weeks after DPC sensitization. Regarding treatment: therapeutic diphenylcyclopropenone sensitization with weekly scalp DPC. Whole blood, unfractionated, served as the material for total RNA extraction. In the study's own analysis: The median was about 96,000 TCRs per sample, ranging about 20,000 to 690,600. From the RACE reads, TCRdb called clonotypes with MiXCR, one entry per CDR3 protein. V and J calls and clone size were set by TCRdb, not the authors. The sample includes about 190,000 distinct CDR3 sequences, about 25% seen only once; the top ten take around 2.5%. The CDR3 consists of 17 residues. V shed 3 bases, J shed 7 bases, and the junction held 8 bases outside the gene matches. CDR1 is KGHDR, CDR2 SFDVKD, per germline.

The source of this sequence is a woman aged 40 to 50 with alopecia areata. Some clones in this sample may be carry-over from other donors' samples. V gene TRBV24-1 combines with J gene TRBJ2-1, with 13 bases identical to TRBD2. The source material was whole blood, sampled in connection with sensitization to the hapten diphenylcyclopropenone (DPC). The CDR3 protein is CATSDARTSGSRNEQFF. In DNA form, the CDR3 reads TGTGCCACCAGTGATGCCCGGACTAGCGGGAGTAGGAATGAGCAGTTCTTC.